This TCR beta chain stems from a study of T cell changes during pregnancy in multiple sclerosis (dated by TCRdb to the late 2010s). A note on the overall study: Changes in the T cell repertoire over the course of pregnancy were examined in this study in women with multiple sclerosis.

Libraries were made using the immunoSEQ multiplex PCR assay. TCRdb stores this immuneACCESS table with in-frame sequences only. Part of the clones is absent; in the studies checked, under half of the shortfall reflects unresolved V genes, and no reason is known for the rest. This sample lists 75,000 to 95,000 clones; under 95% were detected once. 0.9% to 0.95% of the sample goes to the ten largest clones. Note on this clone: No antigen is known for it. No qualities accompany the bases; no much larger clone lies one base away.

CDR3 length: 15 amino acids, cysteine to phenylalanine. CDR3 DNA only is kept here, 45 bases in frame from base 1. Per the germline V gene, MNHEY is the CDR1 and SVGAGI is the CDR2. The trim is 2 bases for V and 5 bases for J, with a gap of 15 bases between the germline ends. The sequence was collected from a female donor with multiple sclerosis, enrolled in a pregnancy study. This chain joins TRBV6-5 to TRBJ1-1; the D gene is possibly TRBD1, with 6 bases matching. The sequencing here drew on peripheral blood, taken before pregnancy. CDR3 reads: CASSYRRGVRTEAFF. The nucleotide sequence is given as TGTGCCAGCAGTTACCGCAGGGGTGTTCGGACTGAAGCTTTCTTT.